This TCR beta chain was sequenced for a study of CD8 T cells in Susac syndrome. This CDR3 has 13 residues. The germline gives CDR1 SQVTM, CDR2 ANQGSEA. The V and J ends lost 1 base and 1 base respectively, with 7 bases between them. The authors reverse transcribed roughly 0.5 to 1 ug RNA with random hexamers. Amplification of TCR beta CDR3 was carried out by immunoSEQ multiplex PCR, which covered 54 Vbeta and 13 Jbeta segments. Each CDR3 protein gets one entry after TCRdb re-called the immunoSEQ multiplex PCR reads with MiXCR. In the table there are roughly 110,000 distinct CDR3 sequences, about 93% of which are singletons. TCR beta sequencing covered blood CD8+ and CD4+ T cells. While serving as controls, healthy donors were matched for age and sex. TEMRA cells were FACS-enriched and CD8+ and CD4+ T cells negatively isolated.

The chain carries TRBV29-1 and TRBJ1-1, with D possibly TRBD1 on 6 matching bases. Specimen: CD4+ T cells from PBMCs. The sequence came from a human donor in good health. CDR3 in amino acids: CSVEGTANTEAFF. The DNA for the CDR3 is TGCAGCGTTGAAGGGACAGCGAACACTGAAGCTTTCTTT.